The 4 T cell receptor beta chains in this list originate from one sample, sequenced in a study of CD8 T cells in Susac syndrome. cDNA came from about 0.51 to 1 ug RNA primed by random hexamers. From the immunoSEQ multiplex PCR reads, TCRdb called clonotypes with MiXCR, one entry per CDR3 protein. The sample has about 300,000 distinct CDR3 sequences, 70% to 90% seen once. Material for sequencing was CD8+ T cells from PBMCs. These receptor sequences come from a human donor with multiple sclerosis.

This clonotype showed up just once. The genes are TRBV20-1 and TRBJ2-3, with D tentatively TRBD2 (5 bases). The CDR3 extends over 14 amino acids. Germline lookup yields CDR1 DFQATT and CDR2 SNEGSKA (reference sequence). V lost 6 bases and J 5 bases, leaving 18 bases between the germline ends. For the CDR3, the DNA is TGCAGTGCGGGAGCGGTTTTAACCCTAGATACGCAGTATTTT. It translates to CSAGAVLTLDTQYF.

The CDR3 nucleotides read TGTGCCAGCCAATTCAGGGGAGGGAATGAGCAGTTCTTC. Amino acid sequence: CASQFRGGNEQFF. The chain links TRBV25-1 to TRBJ2-1, with D possibly being TRBD2 (7 bases). CDR1 and CDR2 from the germline V gene are MGHDK and SYGVNS. CDR3 length equals 13 residues. Trimming removed 8 bases from V and 7 bases from J, with 15 bases in between. The whole variable domain, filled in from reference TRBV25-1 and TRBJ2-1, reads EADIYQTPRYLVIGTGKKITLECSQTMGHDKMYWYQQDPGMELHLIHYSYGVNSTEKGDLSSESTVSRIRTEHFPLTLESARPSHTSQYLCASQFRGGNEQFFGPGTRLTVL.

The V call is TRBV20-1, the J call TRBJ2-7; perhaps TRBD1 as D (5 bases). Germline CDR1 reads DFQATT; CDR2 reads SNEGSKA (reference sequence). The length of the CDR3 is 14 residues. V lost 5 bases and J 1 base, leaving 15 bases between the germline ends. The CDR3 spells CSAPRVPESYEQYF. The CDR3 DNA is TGCAGTGCTCCCAGGGTTCCCGAGTCCTACGAGCAGTACTTC.

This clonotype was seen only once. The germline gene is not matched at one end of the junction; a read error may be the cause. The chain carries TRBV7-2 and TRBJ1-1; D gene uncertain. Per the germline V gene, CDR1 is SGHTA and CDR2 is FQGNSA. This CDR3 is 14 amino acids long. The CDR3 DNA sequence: TGTGCCAGCTGCTTCACTATCCTTAACACTGAAGCTTTCTTT. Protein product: CASCFTILNTEAFF.